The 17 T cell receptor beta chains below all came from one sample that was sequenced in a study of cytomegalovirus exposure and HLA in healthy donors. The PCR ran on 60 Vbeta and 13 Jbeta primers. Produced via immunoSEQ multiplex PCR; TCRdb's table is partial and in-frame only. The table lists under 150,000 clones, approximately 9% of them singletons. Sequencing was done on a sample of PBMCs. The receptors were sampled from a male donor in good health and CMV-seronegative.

The CDR3 DNA reads TGTGCCAGCAGCTCGGGACAGCTCTATGGCTACACCTTC. This sequence encodes CASSSGQLYGYTF. V usage is TRBV7-2 and J usage is TRBJ1-2, with 7 bases fitting TRBD1. Germline CDR1 and CDR2: SGHTA and FQGNSA. The CDR3 runs to 13 residues. The junction had 3 bases not matched to a gene; V was cut back by 4 bases and J by 4 bases.

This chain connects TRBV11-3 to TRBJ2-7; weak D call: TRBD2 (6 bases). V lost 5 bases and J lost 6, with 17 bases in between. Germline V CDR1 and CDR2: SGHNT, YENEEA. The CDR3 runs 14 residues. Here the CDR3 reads CASSPTGGPTEQYF. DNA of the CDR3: TGTGCCAGCAGCCCGACCGGGGGACCCACCGAGCAGTACTTC.

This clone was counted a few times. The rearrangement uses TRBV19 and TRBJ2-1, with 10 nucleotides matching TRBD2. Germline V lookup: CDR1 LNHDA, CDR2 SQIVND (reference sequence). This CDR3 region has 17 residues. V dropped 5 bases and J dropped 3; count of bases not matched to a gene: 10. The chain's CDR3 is CASSLHPGTSVYNEQFF. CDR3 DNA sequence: TGTGCCAGTAGTTTACATCCCGGGACTAGCGTCTACAATGAGCAGTTCTTC. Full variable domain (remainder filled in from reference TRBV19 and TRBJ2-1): DGGITQSPKYLFRKEGQNVTLSCEQNLNHDAMYWYRQDPGQGLRLIYYSQIVNDFQKGDIAEGYSVSREKKESFPLTVTSAQKNPTAFYLCASSLHPGTSVYNEQFFGPGTRLTVL.

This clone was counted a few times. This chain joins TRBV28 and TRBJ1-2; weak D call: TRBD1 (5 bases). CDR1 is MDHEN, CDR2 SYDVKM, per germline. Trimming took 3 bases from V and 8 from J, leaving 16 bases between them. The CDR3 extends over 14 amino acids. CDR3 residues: CASSLGPGGRGYTF. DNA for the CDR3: TGTGCCAGCAGTTTGGGCCCCGGGGGTCGGGGCTACACCTTC.

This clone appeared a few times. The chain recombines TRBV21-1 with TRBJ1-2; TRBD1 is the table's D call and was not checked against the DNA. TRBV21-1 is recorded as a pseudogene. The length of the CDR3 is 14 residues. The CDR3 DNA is TGTGCCAGCAGCAGGGGCAGGTCTAACTATGGCTACACCTTC. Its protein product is CASSRGRSNYGYTF.

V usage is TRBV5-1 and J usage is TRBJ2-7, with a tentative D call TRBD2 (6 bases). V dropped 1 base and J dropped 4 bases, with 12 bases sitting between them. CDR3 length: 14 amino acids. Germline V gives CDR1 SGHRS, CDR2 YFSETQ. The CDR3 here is CASSLNSGGYEQYF. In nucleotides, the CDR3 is TGCGCCAGCAGCTTGAATAGCGGTGGGTACGAGCAGTACTTC. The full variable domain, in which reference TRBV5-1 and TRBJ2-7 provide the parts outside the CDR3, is KAGVTQTPRYLIKTRGQQVTLSCSPISGHRSVSWYQQTPGQGLQFLFEYFSETQRNKGNFPGRFSGRQFSNSRSEMNVSTLELGDSALYLCASSLNSGGYEQYFGPGTRLTVT.

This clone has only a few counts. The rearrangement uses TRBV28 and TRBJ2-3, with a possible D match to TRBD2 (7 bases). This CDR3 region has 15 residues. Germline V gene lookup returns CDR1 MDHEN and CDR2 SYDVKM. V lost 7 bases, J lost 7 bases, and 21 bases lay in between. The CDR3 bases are TGTGCCAGCATGCCGCTCCGCGGGGGCGTAAATACGCAGTATTTT. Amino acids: CASMPLRGGVNTQYF. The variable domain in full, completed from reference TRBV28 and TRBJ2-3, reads DVKVTQSSRYLVKRTGEKVFLECVQDMDHENMFWYRQDPGLGLRLIYFSYDVKMKEKGDIPEGYSVSREKKERFSLILESASTNQTSMYLCASMPLRGGVNTQYFGPGTRLTVL.

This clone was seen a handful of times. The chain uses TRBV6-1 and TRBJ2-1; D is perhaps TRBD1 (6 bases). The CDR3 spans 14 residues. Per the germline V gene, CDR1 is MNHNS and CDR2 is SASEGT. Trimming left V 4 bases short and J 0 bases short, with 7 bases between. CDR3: CASSADSSYNEQFF. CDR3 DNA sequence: TGTGCCAGCAGTGCGGACAGCTCCTACAATGAGCAGTTCTTC.

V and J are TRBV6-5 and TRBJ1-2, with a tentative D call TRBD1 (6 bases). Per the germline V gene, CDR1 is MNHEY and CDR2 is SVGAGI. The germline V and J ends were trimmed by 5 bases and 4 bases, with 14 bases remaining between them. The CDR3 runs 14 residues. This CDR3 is CASSPRGRGYGYTF. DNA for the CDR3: TGTGCCAGCAGTCCCCGGGGCAGGGGCTATGGCTACACCTTC.

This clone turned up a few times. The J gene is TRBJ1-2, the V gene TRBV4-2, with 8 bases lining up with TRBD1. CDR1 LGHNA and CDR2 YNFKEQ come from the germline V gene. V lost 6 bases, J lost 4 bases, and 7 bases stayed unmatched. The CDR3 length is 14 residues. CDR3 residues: CASSNRTGTYGYTF. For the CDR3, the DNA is TGTGCCAGCAGTAATAGGACAGGGACCTATGGCTACACCTTC.

The CDR3 DNA is TGTGCCAGCAGCTTTACGGGACAGATAGGGAGTCGGTATGGCTACACCTTC. Residues: CASSFTGQIGSRYGYTF. The gene calls are TRBV7-9 and TRBJ1-2; TRBD1 matches 7 bases. CDR3 length equals 17 residues. Germline lookup yields CDR1 SEHNR and CDR2 FQNEAQ (reference sequence). Losses at the gene ends were 3 bases for V and 5 bases for J; bases not matched to a gene: 15.

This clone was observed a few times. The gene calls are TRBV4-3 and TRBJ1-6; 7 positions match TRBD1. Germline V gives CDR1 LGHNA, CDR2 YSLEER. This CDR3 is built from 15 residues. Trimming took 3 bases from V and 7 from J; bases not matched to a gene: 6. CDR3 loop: CASSQGTARNSPLHF. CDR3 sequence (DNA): TGCGCCAGCAGCCAGGGGACAGCGAGGAATTCACCCCTCCACTTT.

CDR3 amino acids: CASSWDLRGRIGTQYF. Written as DNA, the CDR3 is TGCGCCAGCAGCTGGGATTTGAGGGGGCGTATTGGGACCCAGTACTTC. The V and J genes are TRBV5-1 and TRBJ2-5, with 7 bases that match TRBD1. The CDR3 length is 16 residues. CDR1 and CDR2 (germline): SGHRS, YFSETQ. J gave up 7 bases and V 3 bases, and 15 bases lay outside the gene matches.

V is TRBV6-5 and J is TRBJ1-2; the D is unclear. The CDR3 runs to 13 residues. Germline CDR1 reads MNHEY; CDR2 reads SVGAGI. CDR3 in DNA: TGTGGCACTGGGCTCATTAATCCCCTCGGCTACACCTTC. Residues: CGTGLINPLGYTF.

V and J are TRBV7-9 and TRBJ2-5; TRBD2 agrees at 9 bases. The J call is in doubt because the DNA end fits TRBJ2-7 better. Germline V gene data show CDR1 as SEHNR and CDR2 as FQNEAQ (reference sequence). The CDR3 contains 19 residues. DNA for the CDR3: TGTGCCAGCAGCCTAACGCTAGCTAGCGGGATTGAGGTCACTAACGAGCAGTACTTC. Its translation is CASSLTLASGIEVTNEQYF.

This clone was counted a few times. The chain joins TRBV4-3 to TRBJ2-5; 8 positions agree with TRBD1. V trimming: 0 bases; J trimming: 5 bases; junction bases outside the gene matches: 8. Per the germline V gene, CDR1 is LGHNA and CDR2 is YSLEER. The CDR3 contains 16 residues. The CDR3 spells CASSQDVSGGRETQYF. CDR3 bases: TGCGCCAGCAGCCAAGATGTATCAGGGGGCAGGGAGACCCAGTACTTC.

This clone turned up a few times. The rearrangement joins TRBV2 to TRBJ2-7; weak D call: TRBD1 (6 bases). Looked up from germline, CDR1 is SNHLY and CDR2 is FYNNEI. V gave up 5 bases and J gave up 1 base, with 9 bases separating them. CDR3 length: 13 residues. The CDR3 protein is CASSWTESYEQYF. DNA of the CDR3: TGTGCCAGCAGTTGGACAGAATCCTACGAGCAGTACTTC.